This T cell receptor (beta chain) was sequenced for a study of T cell responses to AZD1222 COVID-19 vaccine (dated by TCRdb to the early 2020s). Study-level background: AZD1222 recipients whose second dose came at about 4 weeks and those whose second dose came at about 12 weeks were combined into one group, since spike-specific TCR depth and breadth did not differ between the two schedules. TCR sequencing covered some 250 trial participants: around 210 given two doses of AZD1222 and about 26 given two doses of MenACWY control vaccine. Enrollment into the trials was organized by age into subgroups of 18-55, 56-69 and 70-plus years, and those subgroups contained approximately 160, 26 and 62 TCR-sequenced participants, respectively. Beyond this particular receptor, the publication reports: No day 14 peak-response samples were available, so repertoires were characterized only after the peak T cell response. A significant rise in spike-specific TCR breadth and depth was observed after two AZD1222 doses relative to day 0 and relative to MenACWY recipients. The whole spike protein was spanned by vaccine-associated CD4 TCRs, and dominant responses were seen in regions 160-218 and 743-854. Participants were mostly white British, with more females than males. The authors suggested clonal diversity may have been underestimated. Conclusions about previously exposed vaccinees were limited because only a handful of AZD1222 recipients were SARS-CoV-2 seropositive at baseline. Epitopes outside the regions mutated in the B.1.351 and B.1.1.7 variants were reportedly recognized by nearly half of the unique spike-specific TCRs. In the small 56-69-year group, the increase in depth fell short of significance, most likely because of low power.

The CDR3 regions of human TCRbeta chains were subjected to immunosequencing. Regarding the original processing steps: Repertoire TCRs were checked for matches against a reference library of SARS-CoV-2-specific TCRs that had been generated using the MIRA antigen-specificity platform. Breadth meant the fraction of unique TCRs that were SARS-CoV-2-associated, whereas depth meant the fraction of total T cells that were SARS-CoV-2-associated. Using the MIRA data, each spike-specific TCR was mapped to the spike region that the TCR reacts to and placed in a CD4 or CD8 class. Log10-transformed breadth and depth values were compared by one-way ANOVA with Sidak's multiple comparisons tests. Imported from immuneACCESS, the table was reduced by TCRdb to in-frame sequences with V and J called. These copies leave out some clones; in studies compared against another copy, an unresolved V gene accounts for under half, and the cause of the remainder is not known. V and J calls plus clone size are reproduced from that table; the DNA served to infer D and trimming. The sample table holds about 130,000 clones, of which 89% were seen once. 1.5% to 1.9% of the sample comes from the top ten.

This clone was detected a few times. The antigen it binds to is not known. The record has no base qualities; no much larger clone is one base away. The time point label corresponds to: baseline before first vaccination. The vaccinee samples were drawn from two UK trials, COV001 and COV002, one of which was a single-blind randomized controlled phase 2/3 trial testing AZD1222 (ChAdOx1 nCoV-19) in healthy adults. Trial participant PBMC samples were collected at day 0 and day 28 after the second dose for TCRbeta chain sequencing. The starting material was peripheral blood, obtained on day 0 of AZD1222 vaccination. This sequence originates from an adult in good health.

The DNA sequence follows: TGCGCCAGCAGCGATACAGGGGCCTACGAGCAGTACTTC. This codes for CASSDTGAYEQYF. The rearrangement combines TRBV4-1 with TRBJ2-7; TRBD1 lines up with 7 middle nucleotides. The CDR3 numbers 13 residues from cysteine through phenylalanine. The retained sequence is limited to the CDR3, 39 bases, with the frame set at the first base. In the germline V gene, CDR1 corresponds to MGHRA and CDR2 to YSYEKL. V lost 5 bases and J lost 2 bases, and the count of bases not matched to a germline gene is 3.